These 10 T cell receptor beta chains came from one sample sequenced in a study of blood T cell repertoires in COVID-19. Some clones are missing from TCRdb's copy, which holds only in-frame ones; the method was immunoSEQ multiplex PCR. The data show about 190,000 clones, over 75% seen once. The sample was peripheral blood. The origin of the receptors is a woman over 75 with active or convalescent COVID-19.

The V gene is TRBV6-5, the J gene TRBJ2-1, with 14 bases that match TRBD2. V was clipped by 8 bases and J by 11 bases; unmatched bases: 8. This CDR3 comprises 14 residues. The germline V gene encodes CDR1 MNHEY and CDR2 SVGAGI. The CDR3 bases are TGTGCCAGCGTGACTAGCGGGGGGGATTTAAAGCAGTTCTTC. Its protein product is CASVTSGGDLKQFF.

The J gene is TRBJ2-5, the V gene TRBV5-6, with D possibly being TRBD2 (5 bases). The CDR3 is made up of 16 amino acids. The germline CDR1 and CDR2 sequences are SGHDT and YYEEEE. V lost 0 bases and J lost 1, with 13 bases in between. CDR3 sequence: CASSLAASWTQETQYF. CDR3 nucleotide sequence: TGTGCCAGCAGCTTGGCCGCTAGCTGGACCCAAGAGACCCAGTACTTC.

The V and J genes are TRBV6-1 and TRBJ2-1; D might be TRBD2 (5 bases). Trimming took off 3 bases at V and 3 bases at J, with 9 bases between the two ends. This CDR3 contains 14 residues. Germline V lookup: CDR1 MNHNS, CDR2 SASEGT. CDR3: CASSESLGYNEQFF. For the CDR3, the DNA is TGTGCCAGCAGTGAGTCACTAGGCTACAATGAGCAGTTCTTC.

In its sample, this clone was seen once. The rearrangement links TRBV7-3 to TRBJ1-1; 9 positions agree with TRBD1. The trim removed 5 bases at V and 8 bases at J, leaving 3 bases unmatched. CDR3 length equals 12 residues. Germline assignment: CDR1 SGHTA and CDR2 FQGTGA. For the CDR3, the DNA is TGTGCCAGCAGCGTAGACAGGGGGGAAGCTTTCTTT. It codes for CASSVDRGEAFF.

The V and J genes are TRBV18 and TRBJ2-7; the match to TRBD1 covers 7 bases. CDR1 and CDR2 from the germline V gene are KGHSH and LQKENI. Germline trimming cut 2 bases from V and 2 bases from J; bases unmatched to any gene: 3. This CDR3 is 14 amino acids long. DNA of the CDR3: TGTGCCAGCTCACCAGGGGACAGTCCCTACGAGCAGTACTTC. Protein sequence: CASSPGDSPYEQYF.

This rearrangement joins TRBV27 to TRBJ2-1; 11 positions match TRBD1. This CDR3 comprises 14 residues. V lost 8 bases, J lost 6 bases, and 6 bases stayed unmatched. The germline gives CDR1 MNHEY, CDR2 SMNVEV (reference sequence). The DNA for the CDR3 is TGTGCCAGCCGGACAGGGGGCGAGTTCAATGAGCAGTTCTTC. This sequence encodes CASRTGGEFNEQFF.

This chain's CDR3 is CASSPWGGFYGYTF. CDR3 sequence (DNA): TGTGCCAGTAGTCCCTGGGGCGGTTTCTATGGCTACACCTTC. This chain links TRBV19 with TRBJ1-2; D is perhaps TRBD1 (5 bases). This CDR3 has 14 residues. V was clipped by 5 bases and J by 4 bases, with 14 bases between them. The germline V gene encodes CDR1 LNHDA and CDR2 SQIVND (reference sequence).

The J gene is TRBJ1-1, the V gene TRBV10-3; no definite D call. The CDR3 is 13 amino acids. CDR1 is ENHRY and CDR2 is SYGVKD in the germline V gene. Trimming removed 3 bases at V and 1 base at J, with 6 bases between. CDR3 amino acids: CAISDGPNTEAFF. The CDR3 nucleotides are TGTGCCATCAGTGATGGGCCGAACACTGAAGCTTTCTTT.

The chain has TRBV9 and TRBJ2-3; tentative D call: TRBD1 (6 bases). Germline assignment: CDR1 SGDLS and CDR2 YYNGEE. CDR3 size: 16 residues. V was cut by 0 bases and J by 0 bases, with 11 bases left in between. The CDR3 region is CASSVGGRGSTDTQYF. The CDR3 bases are TGTGCCAGCAGCGTAGGTGGCAGGGGAAGCACAGATACGCAGTATTTT.

The genes are TRBV6-2 or TRBV6-3 and TRBJ1-1; D gene unclear. CDR3 length: 13 residues. Trimming stripped 0 bases from V and 4 bases from J, with 6 bases between. Germline CDR1 MNHEY, CDR2 SVGEGT. The CDR3 here is CASSYSPSTEAFF. CDR3 DNA sequence: TGTGCCAGCAGTTACTCCCCCAGCACTGAAGCTTTCTTT.